This TCR beta chain was documented in a study of cytomegalovirus exposure and HLA in healthy donors. Study results and caveats: Immune exposure data for these donors was limited to CMV serostatus. Clonal expansion, a later analysis showed, was greater in HLA-associated TCR beta chains than in equally common others.

Despite likely unrecorded immune exposures, the donors were nominally healthy at the time of sampling. V gave up 5 bases and J gave up 5 bases, with 12 bases separating them. The CDR3 spans 13 residues. CDR1 SGHTA and CDR2 FQGTGA come from the germline V gene. Turning to this clone: Antigen unknown.

The study ran its PCR with 60 Vbeta and 13 Jbeta primers. Clones were read by immunoSEQ multiplex PCR, and TCRdb kept only the in-frame ones, dropping some. The data hold about 170,000 clones, with roughly 80% observed a single time. The chain couples TRBV7-3 to TRBJ1-1, with D perhaps TRBD1 (5 bases). This TCR was recovered from a boy under 10 years old in good health and CMV-seronegative. Sequenced sample: PBMCs. CDR3 coding DNA: TGTGCCAGCAGCCCTACAGGTCAGACTGAAGCTTTCTTT. Protein sequence: CASSPTGQTEAFF.